The sequence of this TCR beta chain was determined in a study of T cell repertoires in cytomegalovirus infection (dated by TCRdb to the late 2010s). The study in broad terms: Because public TCR beta signatures pointed to carriage of CMV infection together with the matching HLA type, the HLA type of each donor mattered for the analysis. General study outcomes and caveats: In both this cohort and an independent roughly 400-donor cohort, the cumulative frequency of public TCR beta family members distinguished carriers of CMV infection plus the relevant HLA type. The ex vivo response was dominated by HLA-C-restricted CMV-specific TCR beta clonotypes, which also provided the single most frequent clonotype in two of eight donors.

On this clonotype itself: Its antigen has not been determined. Per-nucleotide qualities are absent, and no much larger clonotype sits a single base away.

Sequencing was performed on an Illumina HiSeq 1500. Using fastp at Q25 and MiXCR, TCRdb reprocessed the public reads and kept productive beta chains. CDR3 protein duplicates are merged, each entry listing the most common genes and DNA. For this sample there are approximately 750,000 distinct CDR3 sequences; 35% to 45% appear just once. The ten largest clones represent around 2.8% of the sample. The germline V gene (reference sequence) sets CDR1 to LNHNV and CDR2 to YYDKDF. From cysteine to phenylalanine, the CDR3 is 12 amino acids long. CDR3 DNA is the only sequence kept; it has 36 bases, read in frame from the first base. The V and J ends are trimmed by 5 bases and 7 bases, leaving 12 bases between them.

Sample: PBMCs. The chain is assembled from TRBV15 and TRBJ2-7; TRBD1 is perhaps the D gene, given 7 matching bases. This clonotype originated in a human donor in good health (CMV status not recorded). Some clones in this sample may be carry-over from other donors' samples. The DNA reads as follows: TGTGCCACCAGCCCGACAGGGACTGAGCAGTACTTC. Its protein is CATSPTGTEQYF.